This T cell receptor (beta chain) was profiled in a study of blood T cell repertoires in COVID-19. Across the whole study: Samples of COVID-19 (acute and convalescent) were obtained from the United States, Italy and Spain. In each case, the material was cDNA or gDNA derived from T cells, B-cell-depleted T cells, or PBMCs.

This CDR3 has 13 amino acids. The germline gives CDR1 MNHEY, CDR2 SVGEGT. V was trimmed by 2 bases and J by 2 bases, leaving 6 bases between them. Clones were read by immunoSEQ multiplex PCR, and TCRdb kept only the in-frame ones, dropping some. The sample shows about 94,000 clones, approximately 79% of them seen only once. The Seattle patients joined while their infection was active and were tracked longitudinally afterward. Material: peripheral blood. The origin of this receptor is a man in his 70s with COVID-19, enrolled during active disease. The chain is built from TRBV6-2 or TRBV6-3 and TRBJ1-1; possible D gene TRBD1, 6 bases. The CDR3 sequence: CASSYGTNTEAFF. The CDR3 DNA reads TGTGCCAGCAGTTACGGGACAAACACTGAAGCTTTCTTT.